Listed here are 30 T cell receptor beta chains from one sample, sequenced in a study of cytomegalovirus exposure and HLA in healthy donors. The PCR was carried out with 60 Vbeta primers and 13 Jbeta primers. Data came from immunoSEQ multiplex PCR; TCRdb stores just in-frame clones and leaves some out. This table holds about 200,000 clones, about 79% found once. Sequences were obtained from PBMCs. These receptors came from a boy younger than 10 in good health and CMV-seronegative.

The chain recombines TRBV29-1 with TRBJ1-1; 7 nucleotides align to TRBD1. J lost 4 bases, V lost 4 bases, and 6 bases had no gene match. Germline V CDR1 and CDR2: SQVTM, ANQGSEA. The CDR3 is made up of 13 amino acids. The CDR3 bases are TGCAGCGTTGGGCAGGGGGGAGGCACTGAAGCTTTCTTT. This encodes CSVGQGGGTEAFF.

A remark on this clone: This specimen includes other DNA sequences encoding the same CDR3. The V gene is TRBV9, the J gene TRBJ1-2; D remains unclear. Germline loops: CDR1 SGDLS, CDR2 YYNGEE. V was clipped by 2 bases and J by 2 bases, with 7 bases between them. This CDR3 is 13 amino acids long. CDR3 in DNA: TGTGCCAGCAGCGTGGGGAGAAACTATGGCTACACCTTC. Protein product: CASSVGRNYGYTF.

The chain employs TRBV4-3 and TRBJ1-2; the D gene is possibly TRBD1 (6 bases). V dropped 4 bases and J dropped 4 bases, with 10 bases sitting between them. This CDR3 spans 13 amino acids. Germline assignment: CDR1 LGHNA and CDR2 YSLEER. CDR3 nucleotide sequence: TGCGCCAGCAGCCCGGAGACAGGCTATGGCTACACCTTC. Encoded protein: CASSPETGYGYTF.

The gene calls are TRBV18 and TRBJ2-1; 16 bases line up with TRBD2. The CDR3 has 16 residues. Trimming at V came to 3 bases and at J to 9 bases, leaving 5 bases not matched to a gene. Germline CDR1 KGHSH, CDR2 LQKENI. The CDR3 reads CASSPAGLAGGIEQFF. In DNA, the CDR3 is TGTGCCAGCTCACCGGCGGGACTAGCGGGGGGGATTGAGCAGTTCTTC.

This clone has a single count. This rearrangement joins TRBV30 to TRBJ1-5, with D unresolved. This CDR3 is built from 13 residues. V shed 5 bases and J shed 5 bases, with 13 bases lying between them. CDR1 GTSNPN and CDR2 SVGIG come from the germline V gene (reference sequence). The CDR3 reads CAWAKRGDQPQHF. The DNA for the CDR3 is TGTGCCTGGGCCAAACGAGGCGATCAGCCCCAGCATTTT.

The rearrangement uses TRBV19 and TRBJ1-5, with TRBD1 matching 7 bases. J was trimmed by 3 bases and V by 7 bases; bases with no gene match: 6. The length of the CDR3 is 14 residues. Germline-derived CDR1 and CDR2 are LNHDA and SQIVND (reference sequence). CDR3 amino acids: CASTLGQLNQPQHF. The CDR3 coding sequence is TGTGCCAGTACCCTGGGACAGCTCAATCAGCCCCAGCATTTT. Variable domain in full (rest from reference TRBV19 and TRBJ1-5): DGGITQSPKYLFRKEGQNVTLSCEQNLNHDAMYWYRQDPGQGLRLIYYSQIVNDFQKGDIAEGYSVSREKKESFPLTVTSAQKNPTAFYLCASTLGQLNQPQHFGDGTRLSIL.

The table lists this clone with a count of one. The chain recombines TRBV7-2 with TRBJ1-1; tentatively, D is TRBD1 (5 bases). Germline assignment: CDR1 SGHTA and CDR2 FQGNSA. The CDR3 is 13 amino acids. Trimming shortened V by 1 base and J by 3 bases, and 6 bases separated the two germline ends. The DNA for the CDR3 is TGTGCCAGCAGCTTAGGGGGGGACACTGAAGCTTTCTTT. Translated, it gives CASSLGGDTEAFF.

The CDR3 sequence is CASSLLEASNPRLNYGYTF. CDR3 DNA: TGTGCCAGCAGCTTATTGGAGGCTTCCAACCCCCGCCTCAACTATGGCTACACCTTC. The V call is TRBV7-9, the J call TRBJ1-2; D remains ambiguous. There are 19 residues in the CDR3. Germline CDR1 SEHNR, CDR2 FQNEAQ (reference sequence). Deletions cut 2 bases from V and 2 bases from J, with 24 bases between.

To note about this clone: The sample holds other DNA sequences that translate to the same CDR3. V is TRBV7-2 and J is TRBJ2-5, with no clear D. V lost 1 base and J lost 3, with 6 bases in between. The CDR3 length is 13 residues. Germline lookup yields CDR1 SGHTA and CDR2 FQGNSA. CDR3 region: CASSLGSEETQYF. CDR3 DNA sequence: TGTGCCAGCAGCTTAGGCTCGGAAGAGACCCAGTACTTC.

This clone was detected only once. The sample holds other DNA sequences that translate to the same CDR3. V is TRBV9 and J is TRBJ2-5; TRBD2 matches at 7 bases. V trimming: 2 bases; J trimming: 2 bases; junction bases outside the gene matches: 6. The CDR3 contains 15 residues. The germline V gene has CDR1 SGDLS and CDR2 YYNGEE. The CDR3 nucleotides are TGTGCCAGCAGCGTTACGGGGGGACGACAAGAGACCCAGTACTTC. Protein: CASSVTGGRQETQYF.

The J gene is TRBJ2-1, the V gene TRBV7-2; 11 bases fit TRBD2. The CDR3 spans 14 residues. After removal of 7 bases from V and 3 bases from J, the junction contained 2 bases not matched to a gene. Germline V CDR1 and CDR2: SGHTA, FQGNSA. The CDR3 coding sequence is TGTGCCAGCAAACTAGCGGGGGTCTACAATGAGCAGTTCTTC. Translation: CASKLAGVYNEQFF.

The chain combines TRBV7-3 with TRBJ2-1, with 9 bases identical to TRBD2. Looked up from germline, CDR1 is SGHTA and CDR2 is FQGTGA. This CDR3 comprises 13 residues. Unmatched junction bases numbered 10, after V lost 4 bases and J lost 15 bases. Here the CDR3 DNA reads TGTGCCAGCAGCTCACAAGCGGGGGGCTCCCCGTTCTTC. This encodes CASSSQAGGSPFF.

The CDR3, as DNA: TGTGCCAGCAGCTCCAGCGGGGGGGCGACAGATACGCAGTATTTT. Protein sequence: CASSSSGGATDTQYF. This chain uses TRBV5-4 with TRBJ2-3; 10 nucleotides agree with TRBD2. With 3 bases clipped from V and 3 bases from J, the junction kept 4 bases outside the gene matches. CDR1 and CDR2 (germline): SGHNT, YYREEE (reference sequence). The CDR3 runs to 15 residues.

The rearrangement joins TRBV5-4 to TRBJ1-2; 9 bases match TRBD1. The CDR3 covers 15 residues. From germline, CDR1 is SGHNT and CDR2 YYREEE (reference sequence). The ends lost 2 bases at V and 6 bases at J; junction bases unmatched: 8. The DNA of the CDR3 is TGTGCCAGCAGCTTTTTGGACAGGGGACTCAATGGCTACACCTTC. Translating gives CASSFLDRGLNGYTF.

The rearrangement uses TRBV5-5 and TRBJ1-5, with 7 nucleotides matching TRBD1. The CDR3 runs 14 residues. V was clipped by 0 bases and J by 6 bases; unmatched bases: 3. Germline CDR1 SGHKS, CDR2 YYEKEE (reference sequence). For the CDR3, the DNA is TGTGCCAGCAGCTTGGAGGGGGACAGTCAGCCCCAGCATTTT. Translated, it gives CASSLEGDSQPQHF.

The chain joins TRBV6-6 to TRBJ2-3, with TRBD1 identical over 7 bases. This CDR3 comprises 15 residues. Per germline, CDR1 MNHNY and CDR2 SVGAGI (reference sequence). V lost 0 bases, J lost 5 bases, and 5 bases stayed unmatched. The DNA for the CDR3 is TGTGCCAGCAGTTACTCGGGACAGCTAGGAGATACGCAGTATTTT. It yields the protein CASSYSGQLGDTQYF.

The chain uses TRBV19 and TRBJ2-7; D is ambiguous. This CDR3 has 13 amino acids. Germline V lookup: CDR1 LNHDA, CDR2 SQIVND (reference sequence). V lost 1 base, J lost 1 base, and 5 bases lay in between. The DNA for the CDR3 is TGTGCCAGTAGTATAGGTCTATCCTACGAGCAGTACTTC. Its translation is CASSIGLSYEQYF.

This clone was seen a few times. The V call is TRBV30, the J call TRBJ1-1; TRBD1 aligns across 7 bases. The CDR3 covers 16 residues. Germline V gene data show CDR1 as GTSNPN and CDR2 as SVGIG (reference sequence). With 3 bases clipped from V and 8 bases from J, the junction kept 18 bases outside the gene matches. The CDR3 reads CAWSLGLYHGDREAFF. CDR3 sequence (DNA): TGTGCCTGGAGCTTGGGGCTGTACCACGGGGACAGAGAAGCTTTCTTT. The whole variable domain, filled in from reference TRBV30 and TRBJ1-1, reads SQTIHQWPATLVQPVGSPLSLECTVEGTSNPNLYWYRQAAGRGLQLLFYSVGIGQISSEVPQNLSASRPQDRQFILSSKKLLLSDSGFYLCAWSLGLYHGDREAFFGQGTRLTVV.

The chain carries TRBV23-1 and TRBJ2-4; no definite D call. TRBV23-1 counts as an open reading frame of uncertain function. Trimming shortened V by 3 bases and J by 0 bases, and 9 bases separated the two germline ends. There are 15 residues in the CDR3. CDR3 residues: CASSHPRVAKNIQYF. CDR3 DNA sequence: TGCGCCAGCAGTCACCCACGAGTAGCCAAAAACATTCAGTACTTC.

The V call is TRBV6-5, the J call TRBJ2-7, with 10 bases aligning to TRBD1. The J segment lost 4 bases and the V segment lost 11 bases, leaving 14 bases of the junction unmatched. The length of the CDR3 is 15 residues. CDR1 MNHEY and CDR2 SVGAGI come from the germline V gene. CDR3 region: CAARAGTGAGYEQYF. CDR3 sequence (DNA): TGTGCCGCTCGAGCCGGGACAGGGGCTGGGTACGAGCAGTACTTC.

The rearrangement links TRBV5-6 to TRBJ1-4, with a possible D match to TRBD1 (5 bases). Per the germline V gene, CDR1 is SGHDT and CDR2 is YYEEEE. This CDR3 has 15 amino acids. V was clipped by 0 bases and J by 3 bases, with 9 bases between them. This CDR3 reads CASSLGQGANEKLFF. Here the CDR3 DNA reads TGTGCCAGCAGCTTGGGGCAGGGTGCTAATGAAAAACTGTTTTTT. The complete variable domain, with remaining parts taken from reference TRBV5-6 and TRBJ1-4, reads DAGVTQSPTHLIKTRGQQVTLRCSPKSGHDTVSWYQQALGQGPQFIFQYYEEEERQRGNFPDRFSGHQFPNYSSELNVNALLLGDSALYLCASSLGQGANEKLFFGSGTQLSVL.

The V call is TRBV4-3, the J call TRBJ2-5; 7 bases agree with TRBD1. Near its end, the DNA agrees better with TRBJ2-7, so the J call may be wrong. This CDR3 is built from 15 residues. Germline V gives CDR1 LGHNA, CDR2 YSLEER. In DNA form, the CDR3 reads TGCGCCAGCAGCCTCGTTAGTGACAGGGCCTACGAGCAGTACTTC. Residues: CASSLVSDRAYEQYF.

V gene TRBV29-1 combines with J gene TRBJ2-7; TRBD2 might be the D (6 bases). CDR3 size: 14 residues. V lost 6 bases and J lost 4, with 19 bases in between. Germline values: CDR1 SQVTM, CDR2 ANQGSEA. Written as DNA, the CDR3 is TGCAGCGTCGCATCCCGACTAAGCGGGTACGAGCAGTACTTC. Residues: CSVASRLSGYEQYF.

In its sample, this clone was seen once. This sequence joins TRBV29-1 and TRBJ1-2; D is perhaps TRBD1 (6 bases). V dropped 4 bases and J dropped 5 bases, with 11 bases sitting between them. CDR3 length: 12 residues. CDR1 is SQVTM and CDR2 is ANQGSEA in the germline V gene. The CDR3 nucleotides are TGCAGCGTTGGGTCAGGACAGTATGGCTACACCTTC. This sequence encodes CSVGSGQYGYTF.

The genes are TRBV19 and TRBJ1-4, with 8 bases aligning to TRBD1. Germline trimming cut 3 bases from V and 9 bases from J; bases unmatched to any gene: 9. CDR1 and CDR2 from the germline V gene are LNHDA and SQIVND (reference sequence). The CDR3 is made up of 15 amino acids. CDR3 nucleotides: TGTGCCAGTAGTATTATGACAGGGGAAGGTCAAAAACTGTTTTTT. Translated: CASSIMTGEGQKLFF.

Comments on this clone: One end of the junction varies from germline; a read error may be responsible. The chain employs TRBV7-8 and TRBJ2-4, with a tentative D call TRBD2 (6 bases). The germline gives CDR1 SGHVS, CDR2 FQNEAQ. This CDR3 has 16 amino acids. CDR3 DNA: TGTGCCAGCAGTTTAGGGACTCCTTCGCTCGGGAACATTCAGTACTTC. Encoded protein: CASSLGTPSLGNIQYF.

V usage is TRBV4-3 and J usage is TRBJ2-2, with TRBD2 matching over 7 bases. J was trimmed by 3 bases and V by 1 base; bases with no gene match: 8. The CDR3 has 17 amino acids. Germline values: CDR1 LGHNA, CDR2 YSLEER. The CDR3 DNA reads TGCGCCAGCAGCCAAGTGAGCCAGGGAGGGTACACCGGGGAGCTGTTTTTT. Its protein is CASSQVSQGGYTGELFF.

The V call is TRBV7-2, the J call TRBJ2-2, with 12 bases identical to TRBD2. CDR3 length equals 19 residues. Germline values: CDR1 SGHTA, CDR2 FQGNSA. J gave up 1 base and V 5 bases, and 11 bases lay outside the gene matches. In DNA, the CDR3 is TGTGCCAGCAGCCGACTTGCGACTAGCGGGGGAAGGAACACCGGGGAGCTGTTTTTT. Protein sequence: CASSRLATSGGRNTGELFF.

With respect to this clone: Other DNA sequences of this sample code for an identical CDR3. The J gene is TRBJ1-2, the V gene TRBV5-6; D is undetermined. This CDR3 comprises 14 residues. The germline V and J ends were trimmed by 2 bases and 0 bases, with 8 bases remaining between them. In germline, CDR1 is SGHDT, CDR2 YYEEEE. CDR3 loop: CASSLMQTNYGYTF. DNA of the CDR3: TGTGCCAGCAGCTTAATGCAGACTAACTATGGCTACACCTTC. Using reference TRBV5-6 and TRBJ1-2 for the parts outside the CDR3, the full variable domain is DAGVTQSPTHLIKTRGQQVTLRCSPKSGHDTVSWYQQALGQGPQFIFQYYEEEERQRGNFPDRFSGHQFPNYSSELNVNALLLGDSALYLCASSLMQTNYGYTFGSGTRLTVV.

The genes are TRBV18 and TRBJ1-2, with D unresolved. Germline-derived CDR1 and CDR2 are KGHSH and LQKENI. The germline V and J ends were trimmed by 3 bases and 8 bases, with 13 bases remaining between them. This CDR3 comprises 13 residues. Here the CDR3 reads CASSPIREEGYTF. CDR3 nucleotides: TGTGCCAGCTCACCTATCCGGGAGGAGGGCTACACCTTC.